This entry lists 8 T cell receptor beta chains sequenced from one sample in a study of cytomegalovirus exposure and HLA in healthy donors. The PCR contained 60 Vbeta and 13 Jbeta primers. TCRdb's copy holds only in-frame clones and misses some; the assay was immunoSEQ multiplex PCR. This sample has under 150,000 clones; 79% occur once, and the top ten carry about 3.4%. The sample was PBMCs. These TCRs come from a female donor in good health and CMV-seronegative.

The chain carries TRBV6-5 and TRBJ2-7; 7 bases are shared with TRBD1. V was clipped by 6 bases and J by 0 bases; unmatched bases: 8. Looked up from germline, CDR1 is MNHEY and CDR2 is SVGAGI. This CDR3 is built from 15 residues. The CDR3 nucleotides are TGTGCCAGCAGCCAAGGACAGGCTCTCTCCTACGAGCAGTACTTC. Protein product: CASSQGQALSYEQYF.

This clone was counted only a few times. V and J are TRBV10-1 and TRBJ2-7, with TRBD1 matching over 8 bases. CDR3 size: 14 residues. Per germline, CDR1 WNHNN and CDR2 SYGVQD (reference sequence). V gave up 8 bases and J gave up 5 bases; unmatched junction bases: 11. CDR3 protein: CASPPGTGSHEQYF. CDR3 bases: TGCGCCAGCCCACCCGGGACAGGTTCCCACGAGCAGTACTTC.

This chain joins TRBV11-3 and TRBJ1-1; 8 bases align to TRBD1. Germline assignment: CDR1 SGHNT and CDR2 YENEEA. CDR3 length equals 13 residues. With V trimmed by 7 bases and J by 1 base, 2 bases remained unmatched. CDR3 DNA: TGTGCCAGCAAACAGGGGGGGAACACTGAAGCTTTCTTT. Amino acids: CASKQGGNTEAFF. The full variable domain, in which reference TRBV11-3 and TRBJ1-1 provide the parts outside the CDR3, is EAGVVQSPRYKIIEKKQPVAFWCNPISGHNTLYWYLQNLGQGPELLIRYENEEAVDDSQLPKDRFSAERLKGVDSTLKIQPAELGDSAVYLCASKQGGNTEAFFGQGTRLTVV.

The rearrangement uses TRBV28 and TRBJ2-7, with 9 bases that match TRBD1. V lost 5 bases to trimming and J lost 2 bases; unmatched junction nucleotides: 16. The CDR3 contains 18 residues. Germline assignment: CDR1 MDHEN and CDR2 SYDVKM. The CDR3 protein is CASSTPGQGMSAPYEQYF. CDR3 in DNA: TGTGCCAGCAGTACTCCGGGACAGGGTATGTCGGCCCCCTACGAGCAGTACTTC.

J is TRBJ1-5 and V is TRBV6-1; TRBD1 agrees at 11 bases. Germline V gives CDR1 MNHNS, CDR2 SASEGT. The CDR3 is 15 amino acids. V dropped 3 bases and J dropped 7; count of bases not matched to a gene: 5. In DNA form, the CDR3 reads TGTGCCAGCAGTGACCTATGGACAGGGGGCCAGCCCCAGCATTTT. Protein sequence: CASSDLWTGGQPQHF.

The chain carries TRBV7-2 and TRBJ1-4; TRBD1 might be the D (5 bases). The V end was cut by 5 bases, the J end by 7 bases, with 17 bases between. Germline V gene sequence: CDR1 SGHTA, CDR2 FQGNSA. CDR3 length: 15 residues. The CDR3 bases are TGTGCCAGCAGCCCTCAGGGCCTTGCAGGTGAAAAACTGTTTTTT. The encoded protein is CASSPQGLAGEKLFF. The full variable domain, its missing parts supplied by reference TRBV7-2 and TRBJ1-4, is GAGVSQSPSNKVTEKGKDVELRCDPISGHTALYWYRQSLGQGLEFLIYFQGNSAPDKSGLPSDRFSAERTGGSVSTLTIQRTQQEDSAVYLCASSPQGLAGEKLFFGSGTQLSVL.

The chain couples TRBV10-3 to TRBJ1-5, with D unclear. Trimming shortened V by 2 bases and J by 6 bases, and 11 bases separated the two germline ends. Germline V gives CDR1 ENHRY, CDR2 SYGVKD. The CDR3 contains 14 residues. As DNA, the CDR3 is TGTGCCATCAGTGAGGAAGGAGGAGGTCAGCCCCAGCATTTT. Translated, it gives CAISEEGGGQPQHF.

J is TRBJ2-5 and V is TRBV4-1, with D possibly matching TRBD2 (5 bases). The V gene lost 1 base and the J gene lost 5 bases, with 14 bases spanning the gap. This CDR3 has 15 amino acids. The germline V gene has CDR1 MGHRA and CDR2 YSYEKL. CDR3 bases: TGCGCCAGCAGCCAAGGTAACGAGGGAATGGAGACCCAGTACTTC. Encoded protein: CASSQGNEGMETQYF.